The rows below give T cell receptor beta chains drawn from one sample of a study of cytomegalovirus exposure and HLA in healthy donors. The assay was immunoSEQ multiplex PCR, and TCRdb's table has in-frame clones only and misses some. The sample has under 120,000 clones, and its top ten clones hold more than 0.5%. The source material was PBMCs. The receptors stem from a man aged 50-60 years in good health and CMV-seronegative. Both conserved end residues are part of each CDR3. The D gene is left open where the match is weak.

CDR3nt: TGTGCCAGTAGTGCCCAGGGACAAGAAAAACTGTTTTTT
CDR3aa: CASSAQGQEKLFF
v_gene: TRBV19
d_gene: .
j_gene: TRBJ1-4

CDR3nt: TGTGCCAGCAGCTTTTATTCCGGGACAGGGGGTAATCTGTTTTTT
CDR3aa: CASSFYSGTGGNLFF
v_gene: TRBV7-2
d_gene: TRBD1
j_gene: TRBJ1-4

CDR3nt: TGCAGCGTTGAAGATTCGGTCGGGGAGCAGTACTTC
CDR3aa: CSVEDSVGEQYF
v_gene: TRBV29-1
d_gene: .
j_gene: TRBJ2-5

CDR3nt: TGTGCCAGCACCTCCAGGACAGGACCAATTAACTATGGCTACACCTTC
CDR3aa: CASTSRTGPINYGYTF
v_gene: TRBV5-4
d_gene: TRBD1
j_gene: TRBJ1-2

CDR3nt: TGCGCCAGCAGTGTCGCTCAGGGCGACACTGAAGCTTTCTTT
CDR3aa: CASSVAQGDTEAFF
v_gene: TRBV10-2
d_gene: .
j_gene: TRBJ1-1

CDR3nt: TGTGCCAGCAGCCCGGGACAGGGAAAGGGAAACACTGAAGCTTTCTTT
CDR3aa: CASSPGQGKGNTEAFF
v_gene: TRBV6-6
d_gene: TRBD1
j_gene: TRBJ1-1

CDR3nt: TGTGCCAGCAGCCCGCATGCGGGCAGGGATACGCAGTATTTT
CDR3aa: CASSPHAGRDTQYF
v_gene: TRBV7-9
d_gene: .
j_gene: TRBJ2-3

CDR3nt: TGCGCCAGCAGTGAAACTCCTTATGGCTACACCTTC
CDR3aa: CASSETPYGYTF
v_gene: TRBV10-2
d_gene: .
j_gene: TRBJ1-2

CDR3nt: TGTGCCAGCAGCTTGGTAGCCTACACCGGGGAGCTGTTTTTT
CDR3aa: CASSLVAYTGELFF
v_gene: TRBV5-6
d_gene: .
j_gene: TRBJ2-2

CDR3nt: TGTGCCACCTCTAGCGGGGGTAGCACAGATACGCAGTATTTT
CDR3aa: CATSSGGSTDTQYF
v_gene: TRBV15
d_gene: TRBD2
j_gene: TRBJ2-3

CDR3nt: TGTGCCAGCAGCTTGGCTCGGGGCTACGAGCAGTACTTC
CDR3aa: CASSLARGYEQYF
v_gene: TRBV5-4
d_gene: .
j_gene: TRBJ2-7

CDR3nt: TGTGCCAGCAGCCCGGACAGGAACTATGGCTACACCTTC
CDR3aa: CASSPDRNYGYTF
v_gene: TRBV9
d_gene: TRBD1
j_gene: TRBJ1-2

CDR3nt: TGTGCCAGCAGCTTGGCGGGGGGTGGGCAGTTCTTC
CDR3aa: CASSLAGGGQFF
v_gene: TRBV5-5
d_gene: TRBD2
j_gene: TRBJ2-1

CDR3nt: TGCAGCGTATCTGGACAGGGAGGCTACGAGCAGTACTTC
CDR3aa: CSVSGQGGYEQYF
v_gene: TRBV29-1
d_gene: TRBD1
j_gene: TRBJ2-7

CDR3nt: TGTGCCAGCAGCCGAAGGGGGCATGATGGCTACACCTTC
CDR3aa: CASSRRGHDGYTF
v_gene: TRBV11-3
d_gene: TRBD1
j_gene: TRBJ1-2

CDR3nt: TGTGCCAGCAGTGAGGAGTCAGGGGGCGACTATGGCTACACCTTC
CDR3aa: CASSEESGGDYGYTF
v_gene: TRBV2
d_gene: TRBD1
j_gene: TRBJ1-2

CDR3nt: TGTGCCAGCAGCTTAACGGGGGTAGAAGCTTTCTTT
CDR3aa: CASSLTGVEAFF
v_gene: TRBV7-9
d_gene: .
j_gene: TRBJ1-1

CDR3nt: TGCGCCAGCAGCCAAGAGACAGGGTATAACAAAAACATTCAGTACTTC
CDR3aa: CASSQETGYNKNIQYF
v_gene: TRBV4-3
d_gene: TRBD1
j_gene: TRBJ2-4

CDR3nt: TGTGCCAGCAGCGTACACCCCCTAGCGGGAGGATACAATGAGCAGTTCTTC
CDR3aa: CASSVHPLAGGYNEQFF
v_gene: TRBV9
d_gene: TRBD2
j_gene: TRBJ2-1

CDR3nt: TGTGCCAGCCGCGGAAGCTCCTATAATTCACCCCTCCACTTT
CDR3aa: CASRGSSYNSPLHF
v_gene: TRBV6-5
d_gene: .
j_gene: TRBJ1-6

CDR3nt: TGTGCCAGCTCACCCGGACAGGGGGCTCCCTACGAGCAGTACTTC
CDR3aa: CASSPGQGAPYEQYF
v_gene: TRBV18
d_gene: TRBD1
j_gene: TRBJ2-7

CDR3nt: TGCGCCAGCAGCCCTGAGGGGAGGACACCGAACACTGAAGCTTTCTTT
CDR3aa: CASSPEGRTPNTEAFF
v_gene: TRBV5-1
d_gene: .
j_gene: TRBJ1-1

CDR3nt: TGTGCCAGCAGGCCCCCGGGGGTTAGAAAGGAGACCCAGTACTTC
CDR3aa: CASRPPGVRKETQYF
v_gene: TRBV6-1
d_gene: .
j_gene: TRBJ2-5

CDR3nt: TGCGCCAGCAGTGACAAGGGACTAGCGGGAGAGGAGACCCAGTACTTC
CDR3aa: CASSDKGLAGEETQYF
v_gene: TRBV10-1
d_gene: TRBD2
j_gene: TRBJ2-5

CDR3nt: TGCGCCAGCAGCTTGGATTCGGAGCTTGAAGCTTTCTTT
CDR3aa: CASSLDSELEAFF
v_gene: TRBV5-1
d_gene: .
j_gene: TRBJ1-1

CDR3nt: TGTGCCAGCAGTTACGGGGGGGGCACCTACGAGCAGTACTTC
CDR3aa: CASSYGGGTYEQYF
v_gene: TRBV6-6
d_gene: .
j_gene: TRBJ2-7

CDR3nt: TGCAGCGTTTATGAGACAGCGAACACTGAAGCTTTCTTT
CDR3aa: CSVYETANTEAFF
v_gene: TRBV29-1
d_gene: .
j_gene: TRBJ1-1

CDR3nt: TGTGCCAGCAGCTTAGATCGGCAGGGGCCCTACGAGCAGTACTTC
CDR3aa: CASSLDRQGPYEQYF
v_gene: TRBV7-8
d_gene: .
j_gene: TRBJ2-7

CDR3nt: TGCGCCAGCAGCTTGGGCTTGACAGAAGGGAATGAAAAACTGTTTTTT
CDR3aa: CASSLGLTEGNEKLFF
v_gene: TRBV5-1
d_gene: .
j_gene: TRBJ1-4

CDR3nt: TGTGCCAGCAGCCCCTTACAGGGGTCCTACAATGAGCAGTTCTTC
CDR3aa: CASSPLQGSYNEQFF
v_gene: TRBV4-2
d_gene: TRBD1
j_gene: TRBJ2-1

CDR3nt: TGCGCCAGCAGCAAGGGACTAGCGGGGGGGGCCGGGGAGCTGTTTTTT
CDR3aa: CASSKGLAGGAGELFF
v_gene: TRBV5-1
d_gene: TRBD2
j_gene: TRBJ2-2

CDR3nt: TGTGCCAGCAGCCAGAGCCAGGGGGTCGGCAATCAGCCCCAGCATTTT
CDR3aa: CASSQSQGVGNQPQHF
v_gene: TRBV6-6
d_gene: TRBD1
j_gene: TRBJ1-5

CDR3nt: TGCGCCAGCAGCCCTCGAGGGGGGGCTGAAGCTTTCTTT
CDR3aa: CASSPRGGAEAFF
v_gene: TRBV4-3
d_gene: .
j_gene: TRBJ1-1

CDR3nt: TGTGCCAGCAGCTTGGCGGGACTCGGGGGGTACGAGCAGTACTTC
CDR3aa: CASSLAGLGGYEQYF
v_gene: TRBV5-8
d_gene: TRBD2
j_gene: TRBJ2-7

CDR3nt: TGCGCCAGCAGCGGAGGATATGGCTACACCTTC
CDR3aa: CASSGGYGYTF
v_gene: TRBV4-3
d_gene: .
j_gene: TRBJ1-2

CDR3nt: TGTGCCAGCGGTCAGGGCACGAATGAGCAGTTCTTC
CDR3aa: CASGQGTNEQFF
v_gene: TRBV6-5
d_gene: .
j_gene: TRBJ2-1

CDR3nt: TGTGCCAGCAGCTTGGCAAGGTCGTCGCGACATCAATCTCGCTACACCTTC
CDR3aa: CASSLARSSRHQSRYTF
v_gene: TRBV5-6
d_gene: .
j_gene: TRBJ1-2

CDR3nt: TGTGCCAGCAGCATCTCAACAGGGGGAGGAAACACCATATATTTT
CDR3aa: CASSISTGGGNTIYF
v_gene: TRBV9
d_gene: TRBD1
j_gene: TRBJ1-3

CDR3nt: TGTGCCAGCAGCTTAGAGGGGGCACTAGACAACAATGAGCAGTTCTTC
CDR3aa: CASSLEGALDNNEQFF
v_gene: TRBV7-3
d_gene: TRBD1
j_gene: TRBJ2-1

CDR3nt: TGTGCCAGCGGGGTAGGGGGCGTGAAGAACACTGAAGCTTTCTTT
CDR3aa: CASGVGGVKNTEAFF
v_gene: TRBV19
d_gene: TRBD1
j_gene: TRBJ1-1

CDR3nt: TGCGCCAGCAGCCGCGTCCCCGGTGAAAAACTGTTTTTT
CDR3aa: CASSRVPGEKLFF
v_gene: TRBV4-1
d_gene: .
j_gene: TRBJ1-4

CDR3nt: TGCGCCAGCAGCCTACCGGGAAAATCTAACGGAAACACCATATATTTT
CDR3aa: CASSLPGKSNGNTIYF
v_gene: TRBV5-1
d_gene: .
j_gene: TRBJ1-3

CDR3nt: TGTGCCAGCAGCTCCGGGGTTTTCTCCCGGGAGCTGTTTTTT
CDR3aa: CASSSGVFSRELFF
v_gene: TRBV7-2
d_gene: .
j_gene: TRBJ2-2

CDR3nt: TGCGCCAGCAGCCCGGGACAGGGGGAATACTACGAGCAGTACTTC
CDR3aa: CASSPGQGEYYEQYF
v_gene: TRBV4-1
d_gene: TRBD1
j_gene: TRBJ2-7

CDR3nt: TGTGCCAGCAGCTTCCCAGTCGCGGACAGGGTGTACACCGGGGAGCTGTTTTTT
CDR3aa: CASSFPVADRVYTGELFF
v_gene: TRBV7-6
d_gene: TRBD1
j_gene: TRBJ2-2

CDR3nt: TGCAGCGTTGTGAAGGACAGGGGATTTCCTCAGCGAGAGACCCAGTACTTC
CDR3aa: CSVVKDRGFPQRETQYF
v_gene: TRBV29-1
d_gene: TRBD1
j_gene: TRBJ2-5

CDR3nt: TGTGCCAGCAGCTTAGGGTCCGGGATTAATCAGCCCCAGCATTTT
CDR3aa: CASSLGSGINQPQHF
v_gene: TRBV7-6
d_gene: .
j_gene: TRBJ1-5

CDR3nt: TGTGCCAGCAGCTTCGGGGAAACCTCTGGAAACACCATATATTTT
CDR3aa: CASSFGETSGNTIYF
v_gene: TRBV7-8
d_gene: .
j_gene: TRBJ1-3

CDR3nt: TGTGCCAGCAGCCCGAGGGGAGGGCCCCAGCATTTT
CDR3aa: CASSPRGGPQHF
v_gene: TRBV7-2
d_gene: .
j_gene: TRBJ1-5

CDR3nt: TGTGCCAGCAGTCCAGCGACAATCGGGGGGCGAATCCATTACGAGCAGTACTTC
CDR3aa: CASSPATIGGRIHYEQYF
v_gene: TRBV27
d_gene: .
j_gene: TRBJ2-7

CDR3nt: TGCGCCAGCAGTGAAGACTTCTTCTATGGCTACACCTTC
CDR3aa: CASSEDFFYGYTF
v_gene: TRBV10-2
d_gene: .
j_gene: TRBJ1-2

CDR3nt: TGTGCCAGCAGCGTAGGGCTAGCGGGAGACACAGATACGCAGTATTTT
CDR3aa: CASSVGLAGDTDTQYF
v_gene: TRBV9
d_gene: TRBD2
j_gene: TRBJ2-3